This T cell receptor (beta chain) stems from a study of T cell changes during pregnancy in multiple sclerosis. Germline CDR1 reads SSHAT; CDR2 reads FNYEAQ (reference sequence). J lost 4 bases, V lost 1 base, and 21 bases had no gene match. The CDR3 has 20 amino acids. The data were produced by immunoSEQ multiplex PCR, yet TCRdb's version contains in-frame clones alone and is incomplete. The sample holds tens of thousands of clones, 85% to 95% seen once. This clone was seen only once. The origin of this receptor is a female donor in good health, enrolled as a control in a pregnancy study. V gene TRBV7-7 combines with J gene TRBJ2-7; 8 nucleotides agree with TRBD2. Sequencing used peripheral blood, obtained in the second trimester of pregnancy. The CDR3 protein is CASSLERTRTPGLGCYEQYF. CDR3 in DNA: TGTGCCAGCAGCTTAGAAAGAACCCGGACCCCGGGACTAGGATGTTACGAGCAGTACTTC. Variable domain in full (rest from reference TRBV7-7 and TRBJ2-7): GAGVSQSPRYKVTKRGQDVTLRCDPISSHATLYWYQQALGQGPEFLTYFNYEAQPDKSGLPSDRFSAERPEGSISTLTIQRTEQRDSAMYRCASSLERTRTPGLGCYEQYFGPGTRLTVT.